Included here is one T cell receptor (beta chain) sequence, with context. The antigen remains undetermined. Deletions cut 9 bases from V and 4 bases from J, with 15 bases between. The CDR3 length is 13 residues. From germline, CDR1 is LNHDA and CDR2 SQIVND (reference sequence). The record originates from a study of cytomegalovirus exposure and HLA in healthy donors. It was the approximately 130-subject validation cohort, separate from the roughly 700-subject first cohort, to which the donors belonged. Study-wide points: The authors enumerated roughly 180 TCR beta chains as linked to cytomegalovirus. A few CMV-associated chains were confirmed in vitro to be specific for CMV antigens.

Data came from immunoSEQ multiplex PCR; TCRdb stores just in-frame clones and leaves some out. The sample yields about 160,000 clones, about 82% seen once. The sequence was collected from a man younger than 40 in good health and CMV-seropositive. J is TRBJ1-2 and V is TRBV19; D is perhaps TRBD1 (6 bases). Material for sequencing was PBMCs. CDR3 in amino acids: CASLNRVGYGYTF. DNA for the CDR3: TGTGCCAGCCTAAACAGGGTCGGCTATGGCTACACCTTC.